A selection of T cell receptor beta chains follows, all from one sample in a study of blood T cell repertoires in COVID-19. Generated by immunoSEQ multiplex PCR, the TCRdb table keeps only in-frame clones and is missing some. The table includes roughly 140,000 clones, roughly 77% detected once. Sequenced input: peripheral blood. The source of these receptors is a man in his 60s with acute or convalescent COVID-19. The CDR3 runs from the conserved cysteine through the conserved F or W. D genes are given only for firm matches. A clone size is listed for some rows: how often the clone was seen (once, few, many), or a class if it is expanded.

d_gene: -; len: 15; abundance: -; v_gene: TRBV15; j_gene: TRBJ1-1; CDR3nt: TGTGCCACCAGCAGAGCCGGGCCGCGGGACACTGAAGCTTTCTTT; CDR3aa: CATSRAGPRDTEAFF
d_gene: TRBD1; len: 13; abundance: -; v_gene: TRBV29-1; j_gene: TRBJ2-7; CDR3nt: TGCAGCGTTGTAGGGACAGATGCCTACGAGCAGTACTTC; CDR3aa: CSVVGTDAYEQYF
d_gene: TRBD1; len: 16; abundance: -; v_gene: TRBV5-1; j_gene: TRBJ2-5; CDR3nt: TGCGCCAGCAGCTTGGGGGGACAGGGGGCGCGAGAGACCCAGTACTTC; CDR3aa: CASSLGGQGARETQYF
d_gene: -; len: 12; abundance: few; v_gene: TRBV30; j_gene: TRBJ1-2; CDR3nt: TGTGCCTTTGGGCAGGGCACCTATGGCTACACCTTC; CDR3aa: CAFGQGTYGYTF
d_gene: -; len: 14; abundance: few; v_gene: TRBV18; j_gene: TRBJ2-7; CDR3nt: TGTGCCAGCTCACCACCGGCCAGGTCCTACGAGCAGTACTTC; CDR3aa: CASSPPARSYEQYF
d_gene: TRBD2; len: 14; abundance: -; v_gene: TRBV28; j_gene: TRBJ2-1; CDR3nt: TGTGCCAGCTTAGCGGGAGGGTTAGAAAATGAGCAGTTCTTC; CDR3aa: CASLAGGLENEQFF
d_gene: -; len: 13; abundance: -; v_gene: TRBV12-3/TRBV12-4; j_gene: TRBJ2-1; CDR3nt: TGTGCCAGCAGTTTCATCCCGCGGGATGAGCAGTTCTTC; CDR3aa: CASSFIPRDEQFF
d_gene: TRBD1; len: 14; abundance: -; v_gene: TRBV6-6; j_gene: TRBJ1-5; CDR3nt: TGTGCCAGCAAAAAAGGGGGCTCCGATCAGCCCCAGCATTTT; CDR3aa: CASKKGGSDQPQHF
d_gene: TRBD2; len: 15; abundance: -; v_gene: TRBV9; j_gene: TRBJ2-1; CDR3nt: TGTGCCAGCAGCGTAGGAGCGGGAGCTTGGGATGAGCAGTTCTTC; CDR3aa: CASSVGAGAWDEQFF
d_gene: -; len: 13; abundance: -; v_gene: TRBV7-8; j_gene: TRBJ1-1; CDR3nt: TGTGCCAGCAGCTTAACTAGGAACACTGAAGCTTTCTTT; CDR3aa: CASSLTRNTEAFF
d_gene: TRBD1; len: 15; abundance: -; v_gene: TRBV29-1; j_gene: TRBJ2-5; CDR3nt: TGCAGCGTTGAGAGGGACAGGGACTACCAAGAGACCCAGTACTTC; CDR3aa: CSVERDRDYQETQYF
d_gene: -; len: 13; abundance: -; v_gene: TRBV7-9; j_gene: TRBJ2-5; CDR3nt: TGTGCCAGCAGCTTAGTCGTTCAAGAGACCCAGTACTTC; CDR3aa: CASSLVVQETQYF
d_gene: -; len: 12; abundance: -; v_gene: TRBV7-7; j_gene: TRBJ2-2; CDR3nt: TGTGCTAGCAGCCCATACACCGGGGAGCTGTTTTTT; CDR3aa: CASSPYTGELFF
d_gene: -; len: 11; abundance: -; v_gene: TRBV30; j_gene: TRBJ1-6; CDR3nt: TGTGCCTGGAGTCTTATGGGCCCCCTCCACTTT; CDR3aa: CAWSLMGPLHF
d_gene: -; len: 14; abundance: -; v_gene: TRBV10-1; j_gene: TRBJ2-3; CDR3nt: TGCGCCAGCTCCTCGTTTGGCGGTGGAGATACGCAGTATTTT; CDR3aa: CASSSFGGGDTQYF
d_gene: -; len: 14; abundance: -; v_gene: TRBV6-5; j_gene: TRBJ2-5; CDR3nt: TGTGCCAGCAGCACCCGGGCGGCGGGGGAGACCCAGTACTTC; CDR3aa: CASSTRAAGETQYF
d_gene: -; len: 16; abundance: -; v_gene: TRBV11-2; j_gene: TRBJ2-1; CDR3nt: TGTGCCAGCAGCTCCAGGACACAGACTAGATCGCATGAGCAGTTCTTC; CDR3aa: CASSSRTQTRSHEQFF
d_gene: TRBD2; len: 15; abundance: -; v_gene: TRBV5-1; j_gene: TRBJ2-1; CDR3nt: TGCGCCAGCAGCTTGGCTAGCGGGAGGGATAATGAGCAGTTCTTC; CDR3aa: CASSLASGRDNEQFF
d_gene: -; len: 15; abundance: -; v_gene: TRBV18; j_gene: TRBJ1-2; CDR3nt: TGTGCCAGCTCACCTACTACCCTGAGCCTTCCTAGCTACACCTTC; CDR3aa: CASSPTTLSLPSYTF
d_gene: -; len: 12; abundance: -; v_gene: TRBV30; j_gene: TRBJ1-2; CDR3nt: TGTGCCTGGAGTGTAGGGGGAAATGGCTACACCTTC; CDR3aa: CAWSVGGNGYTF